This T cell receptor beta chain was sequenced during a study of OX40 agonist ivuxolimab in advanced cancers. Assay: immunoSEQ multiplex PCR; the TCRdb copy retains only in-frame clones and omits some. The profile covers tens of thousands of clones, with approximately 84% appearing a single time and 0.4% to 0.5% taken by the ten largest. Trimming left V 3 bases short and J 5 bases short, with 16 bases between. Germline V gene lookup returns CDR1 LNHNV and CDR2 YYDKDF (reference sequence). The CDR3 has 15 residues. The sample in question was CD4+ or CD8+ T cells sorted from blood, obtained in a trial of the OX40 agonist ivuxolimab. The rearrangement joins TRBV15 to TRBJ1-2; no clear D gene. This clonotype originated in an adult with an advanced solid tumor such as melanoma, head and neck, liver or kidney cancer. CDR3 region: CATSSLEDSEYGYTF. CDR3 DNA sequence: TGTGCCACCAGCAGCCTCGAAGACTCTGAATATGGCTACACCTTC.